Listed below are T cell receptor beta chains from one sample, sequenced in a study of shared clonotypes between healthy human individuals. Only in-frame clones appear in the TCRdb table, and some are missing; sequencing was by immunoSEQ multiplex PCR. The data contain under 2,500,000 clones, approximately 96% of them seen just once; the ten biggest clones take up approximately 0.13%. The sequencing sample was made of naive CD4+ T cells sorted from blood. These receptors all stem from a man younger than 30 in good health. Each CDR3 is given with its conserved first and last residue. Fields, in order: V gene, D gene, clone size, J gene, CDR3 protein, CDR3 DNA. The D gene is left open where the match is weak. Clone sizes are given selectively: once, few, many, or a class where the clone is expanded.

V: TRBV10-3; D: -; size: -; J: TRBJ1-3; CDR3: CAISRDTYSGNTIYF; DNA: TGTGCCATCAGCCGGGACACCTACTCTGGAAACACCATATATTTT
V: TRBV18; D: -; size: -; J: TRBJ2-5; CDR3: CASSPYLSGDGETQYF; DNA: TGTGCCAGCTCACCATATCTTTCCGGGGACGGAGAGACCCAGTACTTC
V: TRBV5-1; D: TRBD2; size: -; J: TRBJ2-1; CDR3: CASSFESGGASEQFF; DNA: TGCGCCAGCAGCTTTGAAAGCGGGGGGGCGAGTGAGCAGTTCTTC
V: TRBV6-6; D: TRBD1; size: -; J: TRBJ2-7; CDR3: CASSWTGAEQYF; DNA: TGTGCCAGCAGTTGGACAGGGGCCGAGCAGTACTTC
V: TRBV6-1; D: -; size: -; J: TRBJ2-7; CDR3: CASSEQFSYEQYF; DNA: TGTGCCAGCAGTGAACAGTTCTCCTACGAGCAGTACTTC
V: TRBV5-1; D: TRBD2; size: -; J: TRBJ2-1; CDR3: CASSPGLDPYNEQFF; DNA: TGCGCCAGCAGCCCGGGACTAGACCCTTACAATGAGCAGTTCTTC
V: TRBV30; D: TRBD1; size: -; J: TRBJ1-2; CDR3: CAWSRTPDRESYTF; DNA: TGTGCCTGGTCCCGTACCCCCGACAGGGAGAGCTACACCTTC
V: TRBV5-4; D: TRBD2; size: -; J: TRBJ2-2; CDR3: CASSVRGGHTGELFF; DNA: TGTGCCAGCAGCGTGCGCGGGGGTCACACCGGGGAGCTGTTTTTT
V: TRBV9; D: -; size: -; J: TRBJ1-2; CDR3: CASSGDRSYYGYTF; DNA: TGTGCCAGCAGCGGAGACAGGTCCTACTATGGCTACACCTTC
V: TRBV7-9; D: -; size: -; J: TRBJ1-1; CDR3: CASSLENTEAFF; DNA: TGTGCCAGCAGCTTAGAGAACACTGAAGCTTTCTTT
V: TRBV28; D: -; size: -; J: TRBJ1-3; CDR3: CASRGLGNTIYF; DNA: TGTGCCAGCAGAGGATTAGGAAACACCATATATTTT
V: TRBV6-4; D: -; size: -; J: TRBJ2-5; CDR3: CASRGPQETQYF; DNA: TGTGCCAGCAGGGGCCCTCAAGAGACCCAGTACTTC
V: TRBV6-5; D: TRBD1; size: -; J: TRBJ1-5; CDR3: CASSMDRGQPQHF; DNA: TGTGCCAGCAGTATGGACAGGGGTCAGCCCCAGCATTTT
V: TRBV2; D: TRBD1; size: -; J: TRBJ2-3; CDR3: CASSATGGEGADTQYF; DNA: TGTGCCAGCAGTGCGACAGGGGGCGAGGGGGCAGATACGCAGTATTTT
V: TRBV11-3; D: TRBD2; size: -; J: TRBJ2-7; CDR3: CASSRGRDVSSYEQYF; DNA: TGTGCCAGCAGCCGCGGGAGGGACGTTAGCTCCTACGAGCAGTACTTC
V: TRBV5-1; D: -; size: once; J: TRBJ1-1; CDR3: CASSLALGNTEAFF; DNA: TGCGCCAGCAGCCTCGCGTTGGGAAACACTGAAGCTTTCTTT
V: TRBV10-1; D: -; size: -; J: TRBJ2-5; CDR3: CASSELGQETQYF; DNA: TGCGCCAGCAGTGAATTGGGCCAGGAGACCCAGTACTTC
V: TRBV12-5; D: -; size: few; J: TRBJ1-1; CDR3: CASGSESVTEAFF; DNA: TGTGCTAGTGGTTCCGAGTCCGTGACTGAAGCTTTCTTT
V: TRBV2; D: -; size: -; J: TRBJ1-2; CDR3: CATLPGQRSNYGYTF; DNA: TGTGCCACCCTACCGGGACAACGGAGCAACTATGGCTACACCTTC
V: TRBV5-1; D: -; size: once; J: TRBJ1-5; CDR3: CASSSIGDQPQHF; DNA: TGCGCCAGCAGCTCGATCGGGGATCAGCCCCAGCATTTT
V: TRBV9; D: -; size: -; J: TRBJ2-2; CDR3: CASSPSAVPYTGELFF; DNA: TGTGCCAGCAGCCCAAGTGCAGTCCCTTACACCGGGGAGCTGTTTTTT
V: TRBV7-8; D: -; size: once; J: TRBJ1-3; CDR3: CASSFSDLSSGNTIYF; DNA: TGTGCCAGCAGCTTCTCGGACCTATCCTCTGGAAACACCATATATTTT
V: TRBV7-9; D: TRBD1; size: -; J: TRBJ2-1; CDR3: CASSFGAGGAEQFF; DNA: TGTGCCAGCAGCTTTGGGGCAGGGGGTGCTGAGCAGTTCTTC
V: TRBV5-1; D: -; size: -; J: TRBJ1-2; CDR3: CASSLGTQVNYGYTF; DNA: TGCGCCAGCAGCTTGGGGACCCAAGTTAACTATGGCTACACCTTC
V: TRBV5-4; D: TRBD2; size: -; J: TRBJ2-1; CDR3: CASSSSRLAREQFF; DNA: TGTGCCAGCAGCTCCTCTCGACTAGCCCGGGAGCAGTTCTTC
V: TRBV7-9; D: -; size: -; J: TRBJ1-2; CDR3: CASSLAGSALGYTF; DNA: TGTGCCAGCAGCTTAGCCGGGTCGGCTTTGGGCTACACCTTC
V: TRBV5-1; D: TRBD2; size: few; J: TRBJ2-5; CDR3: CASSSGLAGGQETQYF; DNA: TGCGCCAGCAGCTCGGGACTAGCGGGAGGGCAAGAGACCCAGTACTTC
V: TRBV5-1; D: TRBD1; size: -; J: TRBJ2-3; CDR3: CASSWDSTDTQYF; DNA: TGCGCCAGCAGCTGGGACAGTACAGATACGCAGTATTTT
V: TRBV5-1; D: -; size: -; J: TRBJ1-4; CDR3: CASSLVTNEKLFF; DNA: TGCGCCAGCAGCTTGGTTACCAATGAAAAACTGTTTTTT
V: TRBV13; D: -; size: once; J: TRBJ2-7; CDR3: CASSPDSGFEQYF; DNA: TGTGCCAGCAGCCCAGACTCGGGTTTCGAGCAGTACTTC
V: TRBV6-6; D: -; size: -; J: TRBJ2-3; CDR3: CASSSPQTSREDTQYF; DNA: TGTGCCAGCAGTTCCCCGCAGACCAGTAGGGAAGATACGCAGTATTTT
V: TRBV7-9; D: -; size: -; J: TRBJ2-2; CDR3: CASSLGPLLATGELFF; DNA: TGTGCCAGCAGCTTAGGACCTCTACTAGCCACCGGGGAGCTGTTTTTT
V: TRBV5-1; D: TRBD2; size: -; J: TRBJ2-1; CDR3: CASSFFSGGMNEQFF; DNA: TGCGCCAGCAGCTTTTTTAGCGGGGGTATGAATGAGCAGTTCTTC
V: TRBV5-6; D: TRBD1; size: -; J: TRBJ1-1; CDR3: CASSRRGPAEAFF; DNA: TGTGCCAGCAGTCGCAGGGGGCCTGCTGAAGCTTTCTTT
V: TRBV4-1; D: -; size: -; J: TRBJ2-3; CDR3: CASSHRLGLTDTQYF; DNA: TGCGCCAGCAGCCACAGACTAGGACTCACAGATACGCAGTATTTT
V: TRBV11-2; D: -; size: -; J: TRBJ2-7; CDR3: CASSFLGLGYEQYF; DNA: TGTGCCAGCAGCTTCTTGGGACTCGGGTACGAGCAGTACTTC
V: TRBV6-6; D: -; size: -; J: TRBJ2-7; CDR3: CASRPGRKNYEQYF; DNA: TGTGCCAGCAGACCTGGACGGAAAAACTACGAGCAGTACTTC